A single sample gave rise to the 7 T cell receptor beta chains below, sequenced in a study of Ad26.COV2.S vaccination and SARS-CoV-2 variants. Profiling relied on immunoSEQ multiplex PCR, and the TCRdb table lists in-frame clones only, not all of them. Of some 190,000 clones listed, about 83% were seen once; the top ten hold 4.5% to 7.5%. The material sequenced was peripheral blood, taken after recovery from COVID-19. The receptors shown here come from a human donor who had recovered from COVID-19.

The rearrangement links TRBV9 to TRBJ2-7; no clear D gene. The CDR3 is 14 amino acids. V shed 0 bases and J shed 0 bases, with 7 bases lying between them. Germline CDR1 is SGDLS and CDR2 is YYNGEE. This chain's CDR3 is CASSVAPSSYEQYF. CDR3 nucleotides: TGTGCCAGCAGCGTAGCCCCTAGCTCCTACGAGCAGTACTTC.

The genes are TRBV14 and TRBJ1-3; D gene uncertain. Trimming removed 3 bases at V and 5 bases at J, with 8 bases between. CDR1 is SGHDN, CDR2 FVKESK, per germline. The CDR3 length is 13 residues. The CDR3, as DNA: TGTGCCAGCAGCCACGGCGAAAGAAACACCATATATTTT. This gives the protein CASSHGERNTIYF.

The rearrangement joins TRBV19 to TRBJ1-4, with a possible D match to TRBD1 (5 bases). Trimming cost V 10 bases and J 3 bases, with 12 bases left between them. Germline CDR1 LNHDA, CDR2 SQIVND (reference sequence). CDR3 length equals 13 residues. The CDR3 is CAISDTANEKLFF. Written as DNA, the CDR3 is TGTGCCATCTCGGACACGGCTAATGAAAAACTGTTTTTT.

In the case of this clone: Other nucleotide sequences from this sample produce the same CDR3. V usage is TRBV7-9 and J usage is TRBJ2-5, with D possibly being TRBD1 (5 bases). The CDR3 length is 13 residues. CDR1 is SEHNR and CDR2 is FQNEAQ in the germline V gene (reference sequence). V was cut by 2 bases and J by 2 bases, with 6 bases left in between. CDR3 in amino acids: CASSLSGQETQYF. CDR3 nucleotide sequence: TGTGCCAGCAGCTTATCAGGGCAAGAGACCCAGTACTTC.

The V call is TRBV3-1 (or the pseudogene TRBV3-2), the J call TRBJ2-7; D may be TRBD2 (5 bases). With 1 base removed from V and 7 bases from J, the gap between germline ends came to 20 bases. CDR3 length equals 16 residues. Germline V gene lookup returns CDR1 LGHDT and CDR2 YNNKEL (reference sequence). Here the CDR3 reads CASSQGGGSPRGEQYF. The CDR3 nucleotides are TGTGCCAGCAGCCAAGGTGGTGGGAGCCCACGGGGAGAGCAGTACTTC.

The chain joins TRBV7-9 to TRBJ2-3; D ambiguous. Looked up from germline, CDR1 is SEHNR and CDR2 is FQNEAQ (reference sequence). Deletions cut 4 bases from V and 1 base from J, with 12 bases between. The CDR3 is 15 amino acids. The CDR3 nucleotides read TGTGCCAGCAGCTCCCCGGTTGGTGGCACAGATACGCAGTATTTT. This sequence encodes CASSSPVGGTDTQYF.

The rearrangement links TRBV5-6 to TRBJ2-1, with a tentative D call TRBD2 (5 bases). The CDR3 covers 17 residues. Germline CDR1 SGHDT, CDR2 YYEEEE. The germline V and J ends were trimmed by 4 bases and 0 bases, with 17 bases remaining between them. The CDR3 DNA reads TGTGCCAGCAGCCCTCCCTCAGGACTCGGCTCCTACAATGAGCAGTTCTTC. Translation: CASSPPSGLGSYNEQFF.